This record concerns one T cell receptor beta chain sequence. Seattle's cohort entered during active infection and was followed longitudinally. These data are taken from a study of blood T cell repertoires in COVID-19. Across the whole study: The United States, Italy and Spain provided the acute and convalescent COVID-19 samples. T cells, B-cell-depleted T cells, or PBMCs provided the cDNA or gDNA that served as material.

In the study's own analysis: Reference gene primer amplification gave estimated nucleated cell counts. Clones were read by immunoSEQ multiplex PCR, and TCRdb kept only the in-frame ones, dropping some. V and J calls and clone size follow that table, whereas D and trimming were derived from the DNA. The sample yields almost 350,000 clones, approximately 90% seen once. The sample was peripheral blood. This sequence was found in a woman in her fifties or sixties with COVID-19, enrolled during active disease.

The CDR3 region is CASSEESGANTGELFF. The CDR3 DNA follows: TGTGCCAGCAGTGAAGAATCGGGGGCGAACACCGGGGAGCTGTTTTTT. The chain recombines TRBV2 with TRBJ2-2; D perhaps matches TRBD2 (6 bases). V was pared by 1 base and J by 0 bases, with 9 bases between. The CDR3 covers 16 residues. Germline V lookup: CDR1 SNHLY, CDR2 FYNNEI.